Listed below are T cell receptor beta chains from one sample, sequenced in a study of blood T cell repertoires in COVID-19. Method: immunoSEQ multiplex PCR; TCRdb's copy keeps in-frame clones and lacks some. Among under 200,000 clones listed, nearly 90% were seen once. Sample: peripheral blood. The source of these receptors is a man in his 60s with active or convalescent COVID-19. Each CDR3 is given with its conserved first and last residue. A D gene is named only where the DNA matches it firmly. Clone size appears in some rows only: once, few, many, or a class for an expanded clone.

16	TRBV9	TRBJ2-3	few	-	TGTGCCAGCAGCGTAGAGCCCCAGGCTAGCACAGATACGCAGTATTTT	CASSVEPQASTDTQYF
14	TRBV7-9	TRBJ2-7	-	TRBD1	TGTGCCAGCAGCCCGGACAGGGGGCTGGGGGAGCAGTACTTC	CASSPDRGLGEQYF
14	TRBV2	TRBJ2-7	-	-	TGTGCCAGCACCTGGACACCGAACCTCTACGAGCAGTACTTC	CASTWTPNLYEQYF
13	TRBV28	TRBJ1-2	-	TRBD1	TGTGCCAGCACCCAAGGGACAGGGGATGGCTACACCTTC	CASTQGTGDGYTF
17	TRBV30	TRBJ2-3	-	TRBD2	TGTGCCTGGAGTTTTCCGGGACTAGCGGGGGTCACAGATACGCAGTATTTT	CAWSFPGLAGVTDTQYF
14	TRBV27	TRBJ1-6	-	TRBD1	TGTGCCAGCAGCTCGGGACAGGGTAGTTCACCCCTCCACTTT	CASSSGQGSSPLHF
15	TRBV2	TRBJ1-2	-	TRBD1	TGTGCCAGCAGTGAATCCGGGACAGGGATAGGTGGCTACACCTTC	CASSESGTGIGGYTF
14	TRBV5-1	TRBJ2-3	-	-	TGCGCCAGCAGCCGGGACTCCAGCACAGATACGCAGTATTTT	CASSRDSSTDTQYF
14	TRBV5-1	TRBJ1-2	-	TRBD1	TGCGCCAGCAGCTTGGGACAGGGGAGAGATGGCTACACCTTC	CASSLGQGRDGYTF
17	TRBV19	TRBJ1-6	-	TRBD1	TGTGCCAGTAGCGGGACAGGGGGCGCGAAGAAGAATTCACCCCTCCACTTT	CASSGTGGAKKNSPLHF
14	TRBV24-1	TRBJ2-2	once	-	TGTGCCACCAGAGAGGCTTCGAACACCGGGGAGCTGTTTTTT	CATREASNTGELFF
17	TRBV3-1/TRBV3-2	TRBJ1-1	-	TRBD1	TGTGCCAGCAGCCCCACCCCGGGACAGAGGGCCAACACTGAAGCTTTCTTT	CASSPTPGQRANTEAFF
14	TRBV3-1/TRBV3-2	TRBJ1-6	-	-	TGTGCCAGCAGCCAAGAACGTGAGAATTCACCCCTCCACTTT	CASSQERENSPLHF
14	TRBV7-2	TRBJ1-2	-	TRBD1	TGTGCCAGCAGCTTGGACAGGGCCCTCTATGGCTACACCTTC	CASSLDRALYGYTF
16	TRBV3-1/TRBV3-2	TRBJ1-4	-	-	TGTGCCAGCAGCGATCCGGGGGGGATTCTTAATGAAAAACTGTTTTTT	CASSDPGGILNEKLFF
13	TRBV29-1	TRBJ2-7	-	-	TGCAGCGCTGTCGACAGTTACTCCTACGAGCAGTACTTC	CSAVDSYSYEQYF
13	TRBV5-1	TRBJ1-2	-	-	TGCGCCAGCAGCGAGCGAGCTAACTATGGCTACACCTTC	CASSERANYGYTF
14	TRBV5-1	TRBJ2-3	-	-	TGCGCCAGCAGCTTGGAATCGGGGGTAGATACGCAGTATTTT	CASSLESGVDTQYF
11	TRBV29-1	TRBJ2-3	-	-	TGCAGCGTCTCAAGGGGAGATACGCAGTATTTT	CSVSRGDTQYF
13	TRBV2	TRBJ1-1	-	-	TGTGCCAGCTCCTTGGACACGAACACTGAAGCTTTCTTT	CASSLDTNTEAFF
15	TRBV4-2	TRBJ2-3	-	-	TGTGCCAGCAGCCAAGATGAGGGTAGTCCAGATACGCAGTATTTT	CASSQDEGSPDTQYF
13	TRBV19	TRBJ1-2	few	TRBD1	TGTGCCAGTAGTGACAGGGGAGGCGGTGGCTACACCTTC	CASSDRGGGGYTF
18	TRBV2	TRBJ1-3	-	TRBD1	TGTGCTTCGAGGGAAGGTTTAGGACAGGGGCGAGAGGGAAACACCATATATTTT	CASREGLGQGREGNTIYF
16	TRBV5-1	TRBJ2-1	once	-	TGCGCCAGCAGCTTGGGGCCAACAGGGTCTCACAATGAGCAGTTCTTC	CASSLGPTGSHNEQFF
14	TRBV5-4	TRBJ2-7	-	-	TGTGCCAGCAGCAACCGGGACACAACCTACGAGCAGTACTTC	CASSNRDTTYEQYF
13	TRBV13	TRBJ1-1	-	-	TGTGCCAGCAGCTTCTTCAGGCAAACTGAAGCTTTCTTT	CASSFFRQTEAFF
11	TRBV19	TRBJ1-1	-	-	TGTGCCAGTGAGGGTAACACTGAAGCTTTCTTT	CASEGNTEAFF
14	TRBV2	TRBJ2-1	-	-	TGTGCCACCAGCAAGGCGGGGGCCCACGGTGAGCAGTTCTTC	CATSKAGAHGEQFF
15	TRBV9	TRBJ2-2	-	TRBD2	TGTGCCAGCAGCGCTAGCGGGGGGGACACCGGGGAGCTGTTTTTT	CASSASGGDTGELFF
17	TRBV6-1	TRBJ1-5	-	TRBD1	TGTGCCAGCAGTGAAGAGATGGGTCAGGGGGCAAATCAGCCCCAGCATTTT	CASSEEMGQGANQPQHF